The 4 T cell receptor beta chains below come from one sample, sequenced in a study of early T cells in non-severe SARS-CoV-2 infection. TCRdb independently ran MiXCR on the 5' RACE reads; one entry per CDR3 protein. Altogether over 100,000 distinct CDR3 sequences are present, under 15% being singletons, with the ten largest covering approximately 6%. Sample: whole blood. The receptors come from an adult who was a healthcare worker with PCR-confirmed SARS-CoV-2 infection or an uninfected control (not recorded which).

This clonotype came up a few times. DNA for the CDR3: TGCGCCAGCAGCCAATCGTGGAGGGCCATAGATACGCAGTATTTT. This gives the protein CASSQSWRAIDTQYF. The V gene is TRBV4-3, the J gene TRBJ2-3; weak D call: TRBD2 (6 bases). The germline gives CDR1 LGHNA, CDR2 YSLEER. CDR3 length: 15 amino acids. V was cut by 2 bases and J by 5 bases, with 14 bases left in between.

This rearrangement joins TRBV12-3 or TRBV12-4 to TRBJ2-1, with D perhaps matching TRBD2 (5 bases). This CDR3 is built from 13 residues. The V gene lost 8 bases and the J gene lost 7 bases, with 15 bases spanning the gap. In DNA, the CDR3 is TGTGCCAGCCGGGCACAGCGGATAAATGAGCAGTTCTTC. Its protein product is CASRAQRINEQFF.

This clonotype was detected only a few times. The DNA of the CDR3 is TGTGCCAGCAGTCGACTAGCGGCGCGCACAGATACGCAGTATTTT. Translated: CASSRLAARTDTQYF. This chain links TRBV28 with TRBJ2-3; TRBD2 agrees at 9 bases. The germline gives CDR1 MDHEN, CDR2 SYDVKM. The CDR3 covers 15 residues. The junction had 4 bases not matched to a gene; V was cut back by 5 bases and J by 1 base.

This clonotype was counted a few times. The gene calls are TRBV4-1 and TRBJ1-1; D is perhaps TRBD1 (5 bases). CDR3 length equals 15 residues. Per germline, CDR1 MGHRA and CDR2 YSYEKL. The germline V and J ends were trimmed by 2 bases and 7 bases, with 17 bases remaining between them. The CDR3, as DNA: TGCGCCAGCAGCCAATATCCCTCAGGGAAAATTGAAGCTTTCTTT. As protein: CASSQYPSGKIEAFF.